This T cell receptor beta chain was recovered during a study of coeliac disease. Study in general: Coeliac patients had newly diagnosed active disease, refractory type I disease, or gluten-free diet control.

TCRdb's copy holds only in-frame clones and misses some; the assay was immunoSEQ multiplex PCR. The sample includes 2,700 or so clones, around 49% of them seen just once. Each fraction contributed one 500,000-cell aliquot for sequencing. CDR1 and CDR2 from the germline V gene are ENHRY and SYGVKD. The CDR3 totals 11 residues. V was clipped by 10 bases and J by 5 bases; unmatched bases: 2. Findings of the study overall: Active celiac intraepithelial and lamina propria samples had lower TRB and TRG clonality than control samples. Most TRB amino acid sequences occurred in only one sample.

As for this clone: No antigen is known for it.

Sample: intraepithelial lymphocytes from the gut. This chain links TRBV10-3 with TRBJ2-5, with 9 bases identical to TRBD1. The sequence was collected from a man between 60 and 75 years old with celiac disease on a gluten-free diet. In DNA, the CDR3 is TGTGCCACCGGGACAGGGGAGACCCAGTACTTC. As protein: CATGTGETQYF.